These 32 T cell receptor beta chains were all obtained from the same sample, sequenced in a study of T cells in Graves' hyperthyroidism and ophthalmopathy. It was RNA transcripts that yielded the amplified TCR beta CDR3 regions. The TCR CDR3 was amplified in a first-round RT-PCR using the HTBI primer set. TCRdb recomputed calls from the multiplex PCR reads with MiXCR, one row per CDR3 protein. The sample contains fewer than 750,000 distinct CDR3 sequences, more than 45% of which appear only once. Sequenced: peripheral blood or thyroid tissue (not recorded which). The receptor set was obtained from a young woman with Graves' hyperthyroidism.

The chain couples TRBV19 to TRBJ1-3; no definite D call. Germline values: CDR1 LNHDA, CDR2 SQIVND (reference sequence). CDR3 length: 15 amino acids. With 0 bases removed from V and 0 bases from J, the gap between germline ends came to 6 bases. The CDR3: CASSIDSDSGNTIYF. The DNA of the CDR3 is TGTGCCAGTAGTATAGATAGCGACTCTGGAAACACCATATATTTT.

There are a few counts of this clonotype. The chain employs TRBV6-5 and TRBJ1-4; 11 positions agree with TRBD1. The germline V gene has CDR1 MNHEY and CDR2 SVGAGI. CDR3 length: 15 residues. After removal of 4 bases from V and 7 bases from J, the junction contained 5 bases not matched to a gene. The CDR3: CASSLSGTGGEKLFF. The CDR3 DNA is TGTGCCAGCAGTTTATCCGGGACAGGGGGTGAAAAACTGTTTTTT.

This clonotype was detected ten times or more. The V and J genes are TRBV7-2 and TRBJ1-1; D uncertain. The CDR3 consists of 14 residues. The germline V and J ends were trimmed by 2 bases and 2 bases, with 9 bases remaining between them. Germline V gene data show CDR1 as SGHTA and CDR2 as FQGNSA. This CDR3 reads CASSLSRRNTEAFF. The DNA for the CDR3 is TGTGCCAGCAGCTTAAGTAGGAGAAACACTGAAGCTTTCTTT.

The J gene is TRBJ2-6, the V gene TRBV2; no reliable D call. Germline values: CDR1 SNHLY, CDR2 FYNNEI. Trimming removed 10 bases at V and 11 bases at J, with 12 bases between. The CDR3 runs 11 residues. This CDR3 reads CAKREAYVLTF. The CDR3 DNA follows: TGTGCCAAAAGGGAAGCCTACGTCCTGACTTTC.

The V and J genes are TRBV2 and TRBJ1-1; unclear D gene. The germline gives CDR1 SNHLY, CDR2 FYNNEI. V was pared by 6 bases and J by 5 bases, with 19 bases between. The CDR3 sequence is 15 residues long. CDR3 sequence: CASSVSSLGLTEAFF. The CDR3 DNA is TGTGCCAGCAGCGTAAGCAGTTTAGGACTGACTGAAGCTTTCTTT.

The sample holds a few counts of this clonotype. V is TRBV7-9 and J is TRBJ2-2; D not resolved. This CDR3 has 16 amino acids. CDR1 is SEHNR, CDR2 FQNEAQ, per germline (reference sequence). Trimming cost V 3 bases and J 2 bases, with 13 bases left between them. CDR3 amino acids: CASSLGSSGNTGELFF. The CDR3 bases are TGTGCCAGCAGCTTGGGAAGCTCTGGAAACACCGGGGAGCTGTTTTTT.

This clonotype was detected many times. The chain joins TRBV7-6 to TRBJ2-5; possibly TRBD1 or TRBD2 for D (5 bases each). Germline values: CDR1 SGHVS, CDR2 FNYEAQ. V was pared by 1 base and J by 1 base, with 13 bases between. This CDR3 spans 16 amino acids. Written as DNA, the CDR3 is TGTGCCAGCAGCTTAGGATTTGGGGGATCCCAAGAGACCCAGTACTTC. The encoded protein is CASSLGFGGSQETQYF.

About this clonotype: A much larger clone lies one base from this, so it may be a read error. V and J are TRBV2 and TRBJ2-2; possible D gene TRBD2, 6 bases. Germline V CDR1 and CDR2: SNHLY, FYNNEI. The CDR3 has 15 residues. In DNA form, the CDR3 reads TGTGCCAGCAGTTTCGGGACTGAGAACACCGGGGGGCTGTTTTTT. Its translation: CASSFGTENTGGLFF.

This clonotype was detected only a few times. This sequence joins TRBV5-6 and TRBJ1-2; 7 nucleotides agree with TRBD1. This CDR3 has 17 residues. V trimming: 3 bases; J trimming: 1 base; junction bases outside the gene matches: 12. The V gene's germline CDR1 is SGHDT and CDR2 YYEEEE. The CDR3 region has the DNA TGTGCCAGCAGCTCGAGGGCAGGGGGAGAGGTTAACTATGGCTACACCTTC. Translating it yields CASSSRAGGEVNYGYTF.

This clonotype was counted many times. The chain joins TRBV2 to TRBJ2-2; D is possibly TRBD1 or TRBD2 (5 bases each). V lost 2 bases and J lost 3, with 13 bases in between. The V gene's germline CDR1 is SNHLY and CDR2 FYNNEI. The CDR3 covers 16 residues. CDR3 protein: CASSEIRGADTGELFF. The CDR3 DNA follows: TGTGCCAGCAGTGAAATACGGGGCGCGGACACCGGGGAGCTGTTTTTT.

The genes are TRBV7-2 and TRBJ2-5; D possibly corresponds to TRBD1 (7 bases). The CDR3 extends over 14 amino acids. Trimming removed 5 bases from V and 0 bases from J, with 10 bases in between. Germline CDR1 SGHTA, CDR2 FQGNSA. CDR3 nucleotide sequence: TGTGCCAGCAGCCAGGGGGGATACCAAGAGACCCAGTACTTC. Its translation: CASSQGGYQETQYF.

The sample holds a few counts of this clonotype. The DNA is omitted, as the CDR3 cannot be located on it reliably, and the CDR3 follows TCRdb's listing. The chain carries TRBV7-2 and TRBJ2-2. The germline V gene has CDR1 SGHTA and CDR2 FQGNSA. Including both end residues, the CDR3 is 11 amino acids long. This chain's CDR3 is CASSLRGSCFF.

The chain couples TRBV24-1 to TRBJ1-2, with 12 bases fitting TRBD1. Losses at the gene ends were 3 bases for V and 5 bases for J; bases not matched to a gene: 9. The CDR3 sequence is 17 residues long. Germline CDR1 reads KGHDR; CDR2 reads SFDVKD. CDR3 nucleotides: TGTGCCACCAGTGATACTGGGACAGGGGGCTTCGGTTATGGCTACACCTTC. Amino acids: CATSDTGTGGFGYGYTF.

This chain uses TRBV15 with TRBJ2-5, with D unclear. This CDR3 spans 13 amino acids. V dropped 5 bases and J dropped 0 bases, with 7 bases sitting between them. CDR1 is LNHNV and CDR2 is YYDKDF in the germline V gene (reference sequence). DNA of the CDR3: TGTGCCACCAGCCCGGATTACCAAGAGACCCAGTACTTC. Translation: CATSPDYQETQYF.

In its sample, this clonotype was seen many times. V is TRBV5-1 and J is TRBJ1-4; D is ambiguous. Trimming removed 3 bases at V and 7 bases at J, with 10 bases between. The CDR3 consists of 13 residues. CDR1 SGHRS and CDR2 YFSETQ come from the germline V gene. DNA for the CDR3: TGCGCCAGCAGCTCCGAGTTAACTGAAAAACTGTTTTTT. Its translation: CASSSELTEKLFF.

The V and J genes are TRBV19 and TRBJ1-5; TRBD1 matches at 10 bases. The germline gives CDR1 LNHDA, CDR2 SQIVND (reference sequence). This CDR3 spans 12 amino acids. With V trimmed by 10 bases and J by 8 bases, 5 bases remained unmatched. CDR3 bases: TGTGCCACCGGGACAGGGGTAAAGCCCCAGCATTTT. Amino acid sequence: CATGTGVKPQHF.

This clonotype was counted at least ten times. The genes are TRBV6-5 and TRBJ1-2, with D perhaps matching TRBD1 (5 bases). This CDR3 is 19 amino acids long. Per germline, CDR1 MNHEY and CDR2 SVGAGI. Trimming removed 0 bases from V and 2 bases from J, with 22 bases in between. Here the CDR3 reads CASSYSIGPGGTANYGYTF. The CDR3 nucleotides are TGTGCCAGCAGTTACTCGATTGGCCCCGGAGGGACGGCGAACTATGGCTACACCTTC.

The chain is built from TRBV2 and TRBJ1-1; 8 bases align to TRBD1. Per the germline V gene, CDR1 is SNHLY and CDR2 is FYNNEI. The V and J ends lost 6 bases and 3 bases, in that order; junction bases with no gene match: 12. CDR3 length: 16 amino acids. The CDR3 reads CASSVVRTGWDTEAFF. Written as DNA, the CDR3 is TGTGCCAGCAGCGTGGTCAGGACAGGGTGGGACACTGAAGCTTTCTTT.

There are many counts of this clonotype. The V and J genes are TRBV6-5 and TRBJ1-4, with D perhaps matching TRBD1 (6 bases). From germline, CDR1 is MNHEY and CDR2 SVGAGI. V was clipped by 6 bases and J by 5 bases, with 19 bases between them. The CDR3 is made up of 16 amino acids. CDR3 sequence: CASSPRGAALNEKLFF. The DNA for the CDR3 is TGTGCCAGCAGCCCTAGGGGGGCGGCCTTAAATGAAAAACTGTTTTTT.

The V and J genes are TRBV20-1 and TRBJ2-5, with D hard to call. The CDR3 totals 13 residues. The germline V and J ends were trimmed by 2 bases and 2 bases, with 9 bases remaining between them. Germline-derived CDR1 and CDR2 are DFQATT and SNEGSKA (reference sequence). This CDR3 reads CSARLAVQETQYF. In nucleotides, the CDR3 is TGCAGTGCTAGACTGGCGGTACAAGAGACCCAGTACTTC.

J is TRBJ1-1 and V is TRBV5-1, with TRBD1 as a possible D gene (5 bases). CDR1 is SGHRS and CDR2 is YFSETQ in the germline V gene. The CDR3 loop spans 16 amino acids. V dropped 6 bases and J dropped 2 bases, with 20 bases sitting between them. The chain's CDR3 is CASNREQARRNTEAFF. Written as DNA, the CDR3 is TGCGCCAGCAACCGAGAACAGGCTAGGAGAAACACTGAAGCTTTCTTT.

This clonotype was counted once. Here the CDR3 reads CASEARSNQPQHF. The CDR3 DNA reads as TGTGCTAGTGAGGCGCGGAGCAATCAGCCCCAGCATTTT. The gene calls are TRBV19 and TRBJ1-5; D remains unclear. This CDR3 contains 13 residues. In germline, CDR1 is LNHDA, CDR2 SQIVND (reference sequence). Looking up the rest from reference TRBV19 and TRBJ1-5 gives the full variable domain: DGGITQSPKYLFRKEGQNVTLSCEQNLNHDAMYWYRQDPGQGLRLIYYSQIVNDFQKGDIAEGYSVSREKKESFPLTVTSAQKNPTAFYLCASEARSNQPQHFGDGTRLSIL.

Ten or more counts support this clonotype. The chain has TRBV13 and TRBJ2-7, with 7 bases fitting TRBD1. Germline CDR1 is PRHDT and CDR2 is FYEKMQ (reference sequence). CDR3 length equals 14 residues. V shed 5 bases and J 2 bases; nucleotides not matched to a gene: 6. CDR3 DNA sequence: TGTGCCAGCAGCCCCGGGACAGATACCTACGAGCAGTACTTC. Its translation is CASSPGTDTYEQYF.

In this sample, this clonotype turned up a few times. The chain uses TRBV2 and TRBJ2-5; 12 positions agree with TRBD2. From germline, CDR1 is SNHLY and CDR2 FYNNEI. V was clipped by 6 bases and J by 5 bases; unmatched bases: 7. The CDR3 consists of 15 residues. The CDR3 is CASSPSGRARETQYF. DNA for the CDR3: TGTGCCAGCAGCCCTAGCGGGAGGGCCCGGGAGACCCAGTACTTC.

V usage is TRBV20-1 and J usage is TRBJ2-3, with D possibly being TRBD1 (6 bases). CDR1 is DFQATT, CDR2 SNEGSKA, per germline (reference sequence). V dropped 3 bases and J dropped 2 bases, with 18 bases sitting between them. The CDR3 is made up of 16 amino acids. The CDR3 coding sequence is TGCAGTGCTAGTGGGGGACACGGAAATCCCACAGATACGCAGTATTTT. The encoded protein is CSASGGHGNPTDTQYF.

There are many counts of this clonotype. The CDR3 DNA sequence: TGCGCCAGCAGCGCACAGGGTGCAGTCACTGAAGCTTTCTTT. This sequence encodes CASSAQGAVTEAFF. J is TRBJ1-1 and V is TRBV5-1; D possibly corresponds to TRBD1 (6 bases). V lost 4 bases and J lost 4, with 14 bases in between. Germline V gene data show CDR1 as SGHRS and CDR2 as YFSETQ. This CDR3 is built from 14 residues.

For this clonotype: Possible read error: a much larger clone is one base away. The rearrangement uses TRBV9 and TRBJ2-5; D might be TRBD2 (6 bases). V shed 2 bases and J shed 5 bases, with 13 bases lying between them. The CDR3 has 14 residues. Germline lookup yields CDR1 SGDLS and CDR2 YYNGEE. In DNA form, the CDR3 reads TGTGCCAGCAGCGTGGGCGGGGCGCGGGAGACCCAGTACTTC. Residues: CASSVGGARETQYF.

This rearrangement joins TRBV6-6 to TRBJ2-7, with TRBD1 identical over 7 bases. CDR3 length equals 15 residues. From germline, CDR1 is MNHNY and CDR2 SVGAGI (reference sequence). The trim removed 5 bases at V and 4 bases at J, leaving 11 bases unmatched. In DNA form, the CDR3 reads TGTGCCAGCAGTCACTACCGGGACAGACGTTACGAGCAGTACTTC. It codes for CASSHYRDRRYEQYF.

This clonotype has ten or more counts. The rearrangement uses TRBV7-9 and TRBJ1-1; D gene ambiguous. The germline gives CDR1 SEHNR, CDR2 FQNEAQ (reference sequence). The CDR3 is 13 amino acids. The V end was cut by 2 bases, the J end by 1 base, with 5 bases between. In nucleotides, the CDR3 is TGTGCCAGCAGCTTAAGTTCGAACACTGAAGCTTTCTTT. It specifies CASSLSSNTEAFF.

The chain is built from TRBV7-8 and TRBJ1-1; no firm D call. CDR3 length: 17 amino acids. The V end lost 7 bases, the J end lost 0 bases, and 21 bases lay between the germline ends. From germline, CDR1 is SGHVS and CDR2 FQNEAQ. The chain's CDR3 is CASTLTVGNYMNTEAFF. The CDR3 bases are TGTGCCAGCACCCTAACCGTGGGGAACTACATGAACACTGAAGCTTTCTTT.

This clonotype appeared many times. The chain combines TRBV24-1 with TRBJ2-7; 12 nucleotides line up with TRBD2. Germline loops: CDR1 KGHDR, CDR2 SFDVKD. CDR3 length: 14 amino acids. The trim removed 3 bases at V and 5 bases at J, leaving 1 base unmatched. Here the CDR3 DNA reads TGTGCCACCAGTGATCGGACTAGCGGGGACGAGCAGTACTTC. It specifies CATSDRTSGDEQYF.

This clonotype was seen repeatedly, ten times or more. V is TRBV4-1 and J is TRBJ1-2; tentative D call: TRBD1 (6 bases). V was pared by 0 bases and J by 3 bases, with 14 bases between. Germline assignment: CDR1 MGHRA and CDR2 YSYEKL. This CDR3 has 16 residues. CDR3 loop: CASSQDRTGLYYGYTF. The CDR3 DNA reads as TGCGCCAGCAGCCAAGACCGAACAGGGCTATACTATGGCTACACCTTC.